These 16 T cell receptor beta chains were sequenced from one sample in a study of cytomegalovirus exposure and HLA in healthy donors. A multiplex PCR was run with 60 Vbeta primers and 13 Jbeta primers. Data came from immunoSEQ multiplex PCR; TCRdb stores just in-frame clones and leaves some out. The sample shows approximately 150,000 clones, 80% of them seen only once. The specimen sequenced was PBMCs. All receptors derive from a man aged 30-40 years in good health and CMV-seronegative.

The chain employs TRBV11-2 and TRBJ1-2; D gene ambiguous. The CDR3 runs 13 residues. CDR1 and CDR2 from the germline V gene are SGHAT and FQNNGV. Trimming removed 0 bases from V and 4 bases from J, with 6 bases in between. Here the CDR3 DNA reads TGTGCCAGCAGCTTAGACCCGGGCTATGGCTACACCTTC. Translation: CASSLDPGYGYTF.

This clone was seen more than once but under ten times. The genes are TRBV29-1 and TRBJ1-3; 7 positions match TRBD1. CDR1 SQVTM and CDR2 ANQGSEA come from the germline V gene. The CDR3 runs to 12 residues. V shed 7 bases and J 4 bases; nucleotides not matched to a gene: 4. This CDR3 is CSGGTDGNTIYF. The CDR3 DNA follows: TGCAGCGGAGGGACAGACGGAAACACCATATATTTT.

This clone came up a few times. This chain joins TRBV27 and TRBJ2-1; perhaps TRBD1 as D (5 bases). Germline loops: CDR1 MNHEY, CDR2 SMNVEV (reference sequence). V lost 3 bases, J lost 8 bases, and 11 bases lay in between. The CDR3 totals 13 residues. CDR3 nucleotide sequence: TGTGCCAGCAGTTTCAGGGTGATGGATGAGCAGTTCTTC. Translation: CASSFRVMDEQFF.

The rearrangement uses TRBV2 and TRBJ1-5; no firm D call. Germline CDR1 SNHLY, CDR2 FYNNEI. The CDR3 has 15 amino acids. Deletions cut 8 bases from V and 3 bases from J, with 17 bases between. The CDR3 nucleotides read TGTGCCAGCCGATACGGGAGGAGGAACAATCAGCCCCAGCATTTT. This codes for CASRYGRRNNQPQHF.

As DNA, the CDR3 is TGTGCCAGCAGCCTAGCGGGAGGCGGGGATACGCAGTATTTT. Encoded protein: CASSLAGGGDTQYF. V and J are TRBV11-3 and TRBJ2-3; 11 bases line up with TRBD2. J was trimmed by 6 bases and V by 5 bases; bases with no gene match: 4. This CDR3 has 14 residues. From germline, CDR1 is SGHNT and CDR2 YENEEA. Supplemented by reference TRBV11-3 and TRBJ2-3, the full variable domain reads EAGVVQSPRYKIIEKKQPVAFWCNPISGHNTLYWYLQNLGQGPELLIRYENEEAVDDSQLPKDRFSAERLKGVDSTLKIQPAELGDSAVYLCASSLAGGGDTQYFGPGTRLTVL.

The chain uses TRBV11-2 and TRBJ2-7, with 7 bases identical to TRBD1. V shed 5 bases and J 3 bases; nucleotides not matched to a gene: 10. The CDR3 contains 15 residues. The germline gives CDR1 SGHAT, CDR2 FQNNGV. CDR3 sequence: CASSPGTVRDYEQYF. DNA of the CDR3: TGTGCCAGCAGCCCGGGGACAGTTAGAGACTACGAGCAGTACTTC.

The V and J genes are TRBV6-1 and TRBJ2-3; possible D gene TRBD2, 5 bases. V dropped 7 bases and J dropped 2 bases, with 13 bases sitting between them. The CDR3 has 14 residues. CDR1 and CDR2 from the germline V gene are MNHNS and SASEGT. The CDR3 nucleotides are TGTGCCAGCATTGAGGGCCTATCCACAGATACGCAGTATTTT. Translated: CASIEGLSTDTQYF.

The chain employs TRBV27 and TRBJ2-3; 8 bases agree with TRBD1. This CDR3 is built from 14 residues. The trim removed 5 bases at V and 3 bases at J, leaving 4 bases unmatched. CDR1 MNHEY and CDR2 SMNVEV come from the germline V gene (reference sequence). Written as DNA, the CDR3 is TGTGCCAGCAGTACCCGGGACAGGACAGATACGCAGTATTTT. Encoded protein: CASSTRDRTDTQYF.

This clone appeared a single time. V gene TRBV9 combines with J gene TRBJ1-1, with D perhaps matching TRBD1 (5 bases). Germline lookup yields CDR1 SGDLS and CDR2 YYNGEE. The CDR3 contains 14 residues. V shed 0 bases and J shed 6 bases, with 12 bases lying between them. In nucleotides, the CDR3 is TGTGCCAGCAGCGTAGATGGGGCCGGCTCTGAAGCTTTCTTT. Its protein is CASSVDGAGSEAFF.

This clone came up a few times. This sequence joins TRBV4-3 and TRBJ2-3, with 8 bases fitting TRBD2. Germline CDR1 is LGHNA and CDR2 is YSLEER. The V gene end was trimmed by 0 bases and the J gene end by 9 bases; junction bases not matched to a gene: 11. This CDR3 comprises 16 residues. The CDR3 here is CASSQDRSGGRGTQYF. Written as DNA, the CDR3 is TGCGCCAGCAGCCAAGATCGGTCGGGGGGGCGGGGAACGCAGTATTTT.

This clone was counted a few times. This chain joins TRBV5-8 and TRBJ2-7, with a possible D match to TRBD1 (6 bases). The ends were cut back, 5 bases at V and 4 bases at J, with 10 bases in the middle. Germline V gene lookup returns CDR1 SGHTS and CDR2 YDEGEE. The CDR3 runs to 12 residues. Here the CDR3 DNA reads TGTGCCAGCAGAAAACAGGGTTACGAGCAGTACTTC. Translating gives CASRKQGYEQYF.

This clone was detected once. This chain links TRBV7-9 with TRBJ1-5; 7 positions agree with TRBD1. With V trimmed by 1 base and J by 6 bases, 6 bases remained unmatched. The CDR3 totals 15 residues. The V gene's germline CDR1 is SEHNR and CDR2 FQNEAQ (reference sequence). CDR3 loop: CASSLGTGGTQPQHF. CDR3 sequence (DNA): TGTGCCAGCAGCTTAGGGACAGGAGGGACTCAGCCCCAGCATTTT. The entire variable domain, with the rest obtained from reference TRBV7-9 and TRBJ1-5, is as follows: DTGVSQNPRHKITKRGQNVTFRCDPISEHNRLYWYRQTLGQGPEFLTYFQNEAQLEKSRLLSDRFSAERPKGSFSTLEIQRTEQGDSAMYLCASSLGTGGTQPQHFGDGTRLSIL.

This clone was recorded only once. V usage is TRBV30 and J usage is TRBJ2-5; D uncertain. This CDR3 comprises 12 residues. Germline V gives CDR1 GTSNPN, CDR2 SVGIG (reference sequence). Trimming cost V 3 bases and J 4 bases, with 9 bases left between them. Here the CDR3 DNA reads TGTGCCTGGAGGAGTGGGCGAGAGACCCAGTACTTC. It yields the protein CAWRSGRETQYF.

Of note for this clone: A junction boundary mismatches the germline segment, possibly from a read error. This chain uses TRBV4-1 with TRBJ1-4, with D possibly being TRBD1 (5 bases). Germline V lookup: CDR1 MGHRA, CDR2 YSYEKL. The CDR3 sequence is 15 residues long. The chain's CDR3 is CASSKRRGYNEKLFF. The DNA of the CDR3 is TGTGCCAGCAGCAAAAGGAGGGGCTATAATGAAAAACTGTTTTTT.

The chain links TRBV7-9 to TRBJ1-1, with D tentatively TRBD1 (6 bases). Germline V gene data show CDR1 as SEHNR and CDR2 as FQNEAQ (reference sequence). V was pared by 4 bases and J by 5 bases, with 17 bases between. This CDR3 is 15 amino acids long. The chain's CDR3 is CASSYFPGTTTEAFF. The CDR3, as DNA: TGTGCCAGCAGCTATTTCCCCGGGACAACGACTGAAGCTTTCTTT.

The genes are TRBV27 and TRBJ2-3; TRBD2 matches at 8 bases. This CDR3 is 15 amino acids long. Looked up from germline, CDR1 is MNHEY and CDR2 is SMNVEV (reference sequence). The junction had 11 bases not matched to a gene; V was cut back by 8 bases and J by 4 bases. This CDR3 reads CASASGPAGADTQYF. As DNA, the CDR3 is TGTGCCAGCGCTAGCGGGCCAGCGGGAGCAGATACGCAGTATTTT.